These 2 T cell receptor beta chains were sequenced from one sample in a study of T cell repertoires in cytomegalovirus infection. TCRdb redid the calling of the reads with MiXCR, one entry per CDR3 protein. Here the sample spans about 200,000 distinct CDR3 sequences, roughly 9% being singletons. The sample was PBMCs. All receptors come from a human donor in good health (CMV status not recorded). Some clones in this sample may be carry-over from other donors' samples.

This clonotype came up many times. The chain combines TRBV6-2 or TRBV6-3 with TRBJ2-5; 7 nucleotides align to TRBD1. Losses at the gene ends were 6 bases for V and 0 bases for J; bases not matched to a gene: 4. Germline lookup yields CDR1 MNHEY and CDR2 SVGEGT. This CDR3 region has 14 residues. CDR3 DNA sequence: TGTGCCAGCAGCACCGGGACAGACCAAGAGACCCAGTACTTC. This gives the protein CASSTGTDQETQYF.

This clonotype occurred many times. The chain employs TRBV7-2 and TRBJ2-7; 7 bases are a match to TRBD1. V lost 4 bases and J lost 1; bases outside the gene matches: 4. Germline CDR1 and CDR2: SGHTA and FQGNSA. The CDR3 contains 14 residues. The chain's CDR3 is CASSYTGQSYEQYF. The CDR3 region has the DNA TGTGCCAGCAGCTATACGGGACAGTCCTACGAGCAGTACTTC.